These T cell receptor beta chains were read from a single sample in a study of T cells in Graves' hyperthyroidism and ophthalmopathy. Via MiXCR, TCRdb re-called the multiplex PCR reads, giving one row per CDR3 protein. The data show fewer than 650,000 distinct CDR3 sequences, about 14% seen once. The material sequenced was blood. The receptors derive from a woman aged 35 to 49 with Graves' ophthalmopathy. Both conserved end residues are part of each CDR3. D genes are given only for firm matches. Rows give clone size only sometimes, using once, few, many, or a class for an expanded clone.

many TRBJ2-2 TRBD2 TRBV7-3 CASSTGTSNAGELFF TGTGCCAGCTCGACCGGGACTAGCAACGCCGGGGAGCTGTTTTTT
- TRBJ2-7 TRBD1 TRBV28 CASSLRAGGEQYF TGTGCCAGCAGTTTAAGGGCAGGGGGCGAGCAGTACTTC
- TRBJ2-7 TRBD1 TRBV6-1 CASSGTGTGKTYEQYF TGTGCCAGCAGTGGAACCGGGACAGGGAAAACCTACGAGCAGTACTTC
many TRBJ2-5 - TRBV28 CASRTGSLQETQYF TGTGCCAGCAGAACCGGCAGCCTCCAAGAGACCCAGTACTTC
many TRBJ2-4 - TRBV12-3/TRBV12-4 CASSLWRRAFNIQYF TGTGCCAGCAGTTTATGGCGGAGGGCTTTCAACATTCAGTACTTC
- TRBJ2-7 - TRBV7-9 CASSLSMGQNYEQYF TGTGCCAGCAGCTTAAGTATGGGCCAGAACTACGAGCAGTACTTC
many TRBJ1-2 - TRBV28 CASRHVGGRTGSIGYTF TGTGCCAGCAGGCACGTGGGGGGCAGAACGGGTTCAATCGGCTACACCTTC
- TRBJ1-1 - TRBV6-2/TRBV6-3 CASSYSSWSEAFF TGTGCCAGCAGTTACTCGAGTTGGAGTGAAGCTTTCTTT
many TRBJ2-5 - TRBV2 CASSVMGAPQETQYF TGTGCCAGCAGTGTGATGGGGGCTCCACAAGAGACCCAGTACTTC
many TRBJ2-2 TRBD1 TRBV11-1 CASSPDRGLVDTGELFF TGTGCCAGCAGCCCGGACAGGGGGCTGGTCGACACCGGGGAGCTGTTTTTT